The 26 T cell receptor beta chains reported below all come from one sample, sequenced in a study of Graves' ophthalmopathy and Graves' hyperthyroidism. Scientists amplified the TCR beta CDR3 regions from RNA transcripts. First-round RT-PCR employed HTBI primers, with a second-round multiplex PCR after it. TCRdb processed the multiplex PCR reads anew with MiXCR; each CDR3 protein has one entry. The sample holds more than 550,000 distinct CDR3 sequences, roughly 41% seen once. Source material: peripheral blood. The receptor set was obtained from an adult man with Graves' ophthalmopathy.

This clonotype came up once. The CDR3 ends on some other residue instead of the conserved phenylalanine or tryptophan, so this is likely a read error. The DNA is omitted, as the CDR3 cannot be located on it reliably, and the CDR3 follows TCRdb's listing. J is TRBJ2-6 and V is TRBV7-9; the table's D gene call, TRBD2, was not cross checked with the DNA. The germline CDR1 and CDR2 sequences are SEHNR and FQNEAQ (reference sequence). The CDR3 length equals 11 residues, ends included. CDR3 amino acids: CASSQESQATY.

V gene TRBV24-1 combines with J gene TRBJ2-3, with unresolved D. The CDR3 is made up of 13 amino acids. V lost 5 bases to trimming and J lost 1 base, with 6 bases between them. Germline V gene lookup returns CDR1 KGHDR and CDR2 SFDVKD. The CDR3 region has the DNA TGTGCCACCAGTGTTGGCGGCACAGATACGCAGTATTTT. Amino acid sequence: CATSVGGTDTQYF.

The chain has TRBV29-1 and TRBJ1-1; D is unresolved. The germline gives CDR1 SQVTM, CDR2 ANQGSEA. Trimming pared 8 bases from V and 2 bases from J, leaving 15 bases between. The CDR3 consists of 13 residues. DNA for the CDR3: TGCAGCAGTGATCGGTACAGAAACACTGAAGCTTTCTTT. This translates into CSSDRYRNTEAFF.

This chain's CDR3 is CSAKGGGQGVYQETQYF. CDR3 bases: TGCAGTGCTAAAGGGGGGGGGCAGGGGGTCTACCAAGAGACCCAGTACTTC. The rearrangement links TRBV20-1 to TRBJ2-5; either TRBD1 or TRBD2 may fit D (7 bases each). The CDR3 runs to 17 residues. Trimming took 4 bases from V and 0 from J, leaving 21 bases between them. The germline V gene encodes CDR1 DFQATT and CDR2 SNEGSKA (reference sequence).

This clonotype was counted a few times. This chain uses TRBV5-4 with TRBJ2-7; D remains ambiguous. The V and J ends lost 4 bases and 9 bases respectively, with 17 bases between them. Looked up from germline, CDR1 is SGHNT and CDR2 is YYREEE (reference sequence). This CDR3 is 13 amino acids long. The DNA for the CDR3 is TGTGCCAGCAGCCCGGGCCCCCTAGAAGGGCAGTACTTC. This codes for CASSPGPLEGQYF.

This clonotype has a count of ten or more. The CDR3 bases are TGTGCCAGCAGCTTAGGGACGGATACCTACGAGCAGTACTTC. This translates into CASSLGTDTYEQYF. This chain joins TRBV7-9 and TRBJ2-7; D is ambiguous. The CDR3 runs to 14 residues. V lost 1 base, J lost 2 bases, and 9 bases lay in between. Per the germline V gene, CDR1 is SEHNR and CDR2 is FQNEAQ (reference sequence).

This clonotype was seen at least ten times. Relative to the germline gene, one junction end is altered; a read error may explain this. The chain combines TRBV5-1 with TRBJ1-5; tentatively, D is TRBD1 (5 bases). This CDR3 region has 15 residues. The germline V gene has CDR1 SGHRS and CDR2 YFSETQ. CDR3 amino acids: CASSLGGLSNQPQHF. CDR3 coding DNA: TGTGCCAGCAGCCTCGGGGGACTTAGCAATCAGCCCCAGCATTTT.

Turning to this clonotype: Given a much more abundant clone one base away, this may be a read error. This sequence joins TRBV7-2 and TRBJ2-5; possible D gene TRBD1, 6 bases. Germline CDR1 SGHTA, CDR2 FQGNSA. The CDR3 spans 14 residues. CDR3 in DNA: TGCGCCGGCAGCCAAGAGGGGGATGGAGAGACCCAGTACTTC. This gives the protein CAGSQEGDGETQYF.

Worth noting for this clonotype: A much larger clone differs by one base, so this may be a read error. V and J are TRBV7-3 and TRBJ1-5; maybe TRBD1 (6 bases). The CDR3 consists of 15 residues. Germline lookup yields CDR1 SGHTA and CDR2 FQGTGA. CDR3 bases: TGTGCCAACAGCTCGAGGACAGAAGTCAATCAGCCCCAGCATTTT. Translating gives CANSSRTEVNQPQHF.

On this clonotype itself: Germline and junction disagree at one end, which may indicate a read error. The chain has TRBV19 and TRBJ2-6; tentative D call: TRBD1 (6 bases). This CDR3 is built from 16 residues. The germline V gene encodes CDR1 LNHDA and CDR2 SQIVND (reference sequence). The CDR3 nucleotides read TGTGCCAGTCTCCGCCGGACCGGGGCAGGGGACAACGTCCTGACTTTC. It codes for CASLRRTGAGDNVLTF.

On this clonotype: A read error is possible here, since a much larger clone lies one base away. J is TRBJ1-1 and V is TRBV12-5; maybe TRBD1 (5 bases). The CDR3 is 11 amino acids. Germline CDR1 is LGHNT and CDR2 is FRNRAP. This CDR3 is CASGSGTRAFF. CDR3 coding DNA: TGTGCCAGCGGGTCCGGGACCAGAGCTTTCTTT.

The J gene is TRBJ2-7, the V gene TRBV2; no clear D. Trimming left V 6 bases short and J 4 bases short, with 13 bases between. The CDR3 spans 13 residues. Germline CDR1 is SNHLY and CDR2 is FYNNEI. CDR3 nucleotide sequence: TGTGCCAGCAGCGTCCAATCAATATACGAGCAGTACTTC. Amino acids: CASSVQSIYEQYF.

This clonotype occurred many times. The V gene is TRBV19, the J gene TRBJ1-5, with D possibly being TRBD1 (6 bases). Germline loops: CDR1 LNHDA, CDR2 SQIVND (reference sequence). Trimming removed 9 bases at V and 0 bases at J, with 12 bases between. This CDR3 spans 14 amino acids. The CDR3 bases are TGTGCCAGCGGCGGACAGTATAGCAATCAGCCCCAGCATTTT. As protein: CASGGQYSNQPQHF. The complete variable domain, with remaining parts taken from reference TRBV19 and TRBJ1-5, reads DGGITQSPKYLFRKEGQNVTLSCEQNLNHDAMYWYRQDPGQGLRLIYYSQIVNDFQKGDIAEGYSVSREKKESFPLTVTSAQKNPTAFYLCASGGQYSNQPQHFGDGTRLSIL.

The CDR3 DNA reads TGTGCCACCAGCAGCTTAGGACAGGTGAACACTGAAGCTTTCTTT. It yields the protein CATSSLGQVNTEAFF. V and J are TRBV15 and TRBJ1-1, with 7 bases aligning to TRBD1. Germline CDR1 and CDR2: LNHNV and YYDKDF (reference sequence). The trim removed 3 bases at V and 0 bases at J, leaving 4 bases unmatched. The CDR3 sequence is 15 residues long.

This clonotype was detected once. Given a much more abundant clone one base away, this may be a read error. Written as DNA, the CDR3 is TGCAGTGCTCGGACAGTTTCCTCTGGGGCCAACGTCCTGGCTTTC. It specifies CSARTVSSGANVLAF. The V call is TRBV20-1, the J call TRBJ2-6; D is possibly TRBD1 (6 bases). From germline, CDR1 is DFQATT and CDR2 SNEGSKA (reference sequence). The CDR3 runs 15 residues.

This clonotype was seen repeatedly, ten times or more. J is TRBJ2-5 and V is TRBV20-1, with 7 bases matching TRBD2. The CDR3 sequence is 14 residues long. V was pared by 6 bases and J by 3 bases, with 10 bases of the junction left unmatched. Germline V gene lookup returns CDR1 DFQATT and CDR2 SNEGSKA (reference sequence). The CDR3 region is CSASGTTIKETQYF. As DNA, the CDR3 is TGCAGTGCCTCCGGGACTACCATTAAAGAGACCCAGTACTTC.

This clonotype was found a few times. In DNA, the CDR3 is TGTGCCAGCAGAGGGGGCGGGATCTCCTACGAGCAGTACTTC. Translated, it gives CASRGGGISYEQYF. This chain joins TRBV12-3 or TRBV12-4 and TRBJ2-7, with D maybe TRBD1 (7 bases). Trimming removed 6 bases at V and 0 bases at J, with 12 bases between. The CDR3 consists of 14 residues.

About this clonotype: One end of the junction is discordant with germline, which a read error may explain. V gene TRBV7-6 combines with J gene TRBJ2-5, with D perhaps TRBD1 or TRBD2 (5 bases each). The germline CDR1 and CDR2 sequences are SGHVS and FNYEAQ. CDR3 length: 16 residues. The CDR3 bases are TGTGCCAGCAGCTCCGCGGGTCTTGAGACCGGGACCCCAAGGCACTTC. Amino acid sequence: CASSSAGLETGTPRHF. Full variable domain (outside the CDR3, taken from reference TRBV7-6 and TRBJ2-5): GAGVSQSPRYKVTKRGQDVALRCDPISGHVSLYWYRQALGQGPEFLTYFNYEAQQDKSGLPNDRFSAERPEGSISTLTIQRTEQRDSAMYRCASSSAGLETGTPRHFGPGTRLLVL.

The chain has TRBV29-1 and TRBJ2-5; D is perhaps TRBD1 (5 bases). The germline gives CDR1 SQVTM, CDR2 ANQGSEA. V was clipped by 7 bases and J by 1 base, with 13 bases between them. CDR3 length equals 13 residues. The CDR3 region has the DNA TGCAGCGAAACCCAGGGAACCCAAGAGACCCAGTACTTC. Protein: CSETQGTQETQYF.

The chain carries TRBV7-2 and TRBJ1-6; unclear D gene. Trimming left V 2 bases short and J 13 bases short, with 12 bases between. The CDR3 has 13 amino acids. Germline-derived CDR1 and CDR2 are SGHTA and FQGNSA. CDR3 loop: CASSLLGDQPLHF. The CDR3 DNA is TGTGCCAGCAGCTTATTGGGCGATCAGCCCCTCCACTTT.

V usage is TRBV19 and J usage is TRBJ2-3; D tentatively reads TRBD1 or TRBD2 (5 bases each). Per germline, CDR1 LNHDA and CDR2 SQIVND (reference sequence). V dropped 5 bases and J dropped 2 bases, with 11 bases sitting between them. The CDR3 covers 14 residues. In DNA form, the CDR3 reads TGTGCCAGTAGTCGAGGGACGACCACAGATACGCAGTATTTT. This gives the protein CASSRGTTTDTQYF.

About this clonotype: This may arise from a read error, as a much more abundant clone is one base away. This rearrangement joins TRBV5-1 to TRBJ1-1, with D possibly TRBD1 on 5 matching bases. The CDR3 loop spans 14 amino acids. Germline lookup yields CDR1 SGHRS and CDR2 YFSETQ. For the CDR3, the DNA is TGCGCCAGCATGTCGCGTGGGGGTACCACTGAAGCTTCCTTT. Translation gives CASMSRGGTTEASF.

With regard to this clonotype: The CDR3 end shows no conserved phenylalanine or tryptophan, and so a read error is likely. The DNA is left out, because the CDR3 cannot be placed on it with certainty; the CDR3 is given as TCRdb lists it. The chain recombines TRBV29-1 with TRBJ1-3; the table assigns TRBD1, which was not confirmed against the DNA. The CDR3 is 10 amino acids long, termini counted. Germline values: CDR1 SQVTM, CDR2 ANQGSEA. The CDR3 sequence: CSVDSGGSNT.

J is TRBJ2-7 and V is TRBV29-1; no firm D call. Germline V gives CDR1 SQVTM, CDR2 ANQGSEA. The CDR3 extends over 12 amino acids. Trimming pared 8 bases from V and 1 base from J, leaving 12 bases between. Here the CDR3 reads CSPRRVSYEQYF. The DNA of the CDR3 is TGCAGCCCAAGACGAGTGTCCTACGAGCAGTACTTC.

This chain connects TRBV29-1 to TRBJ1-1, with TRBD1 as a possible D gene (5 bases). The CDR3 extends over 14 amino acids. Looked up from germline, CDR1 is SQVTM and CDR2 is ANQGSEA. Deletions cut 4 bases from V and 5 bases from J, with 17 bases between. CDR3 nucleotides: TGCAGCGTTGTTGGGGGTGGGGGAGGGACTGAAGCTTTCTTT. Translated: CSVVGGGGGTEAFF. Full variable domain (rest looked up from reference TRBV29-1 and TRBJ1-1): SAVISQKPSRDICQRGTSLTIQCQVDSQVTMMFWYRQQPGQSLTLIATANQGSEATYESGFVIDKFPISRPNLTFSTLTVSNMSPEDSSIYLCSVVGGGGGTEAFFGQGTRLTVV.

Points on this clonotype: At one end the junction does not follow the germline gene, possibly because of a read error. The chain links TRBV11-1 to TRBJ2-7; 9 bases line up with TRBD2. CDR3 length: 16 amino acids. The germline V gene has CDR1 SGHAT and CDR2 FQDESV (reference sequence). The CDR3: CASSLALAGHTYEQYF. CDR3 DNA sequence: TGTGCCAGCAGTTTAGCCCTAGCGGGACACACCTACGAGCAGTACTTC.